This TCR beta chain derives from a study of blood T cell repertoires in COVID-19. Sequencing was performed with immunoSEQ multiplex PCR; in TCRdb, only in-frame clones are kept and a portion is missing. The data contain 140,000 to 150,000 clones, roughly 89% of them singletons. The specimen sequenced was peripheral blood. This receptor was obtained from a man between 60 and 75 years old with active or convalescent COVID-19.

CDR3 in DNA: TGCGCCAGCAGACAGGGACAGGGAGGGAGCGAGCAGTACTTC. Amino acid sequence: CASRQGQGGSEQYF. The gene calls are TRBV5-1 and TRBJ2-7; 9 nucleotides agree with TRBD1. Germline V lookup: CDR1 SGHRS, CDR2 YFSETQ. The ends lost 5 bases at V and 6 bases at J; junction bases unmatched: 9. The CDR3 consists of 14 residues.